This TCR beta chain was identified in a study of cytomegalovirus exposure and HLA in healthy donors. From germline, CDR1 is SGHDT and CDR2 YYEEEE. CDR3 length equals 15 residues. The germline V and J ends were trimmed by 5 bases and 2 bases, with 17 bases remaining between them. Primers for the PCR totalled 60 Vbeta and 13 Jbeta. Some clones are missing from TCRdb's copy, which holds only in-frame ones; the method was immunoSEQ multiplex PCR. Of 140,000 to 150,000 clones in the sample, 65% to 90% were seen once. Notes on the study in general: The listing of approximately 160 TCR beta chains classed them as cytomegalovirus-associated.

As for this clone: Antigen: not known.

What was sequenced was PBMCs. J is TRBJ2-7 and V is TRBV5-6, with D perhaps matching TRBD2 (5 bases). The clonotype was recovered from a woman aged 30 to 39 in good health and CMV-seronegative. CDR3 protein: CASSPLRWGAYEQYF. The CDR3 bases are TGTGCCAGCAGTCCCCTCCGCTGGGGAGCCTACGAGCAGTACTTC.